This paragraph covers one TCR beta chain sequence. The sample holds other DNA sequences that translate to the same CDR3. The record originates from a study of shared clonotypes between healthy human individuals. CD45RO-negative, CCR7-selected cells formed the naive CD8 fraction, which excluded terminally differentiated effector memory CD45RA+ cells. Template for every sorted-subset replicate PCR totaled about 0.2 ug DNA, tens of thousands of T cell genomes. Authors' analysis steps: Filtering differed, since immunoSEQ gave only junction sequences and no quality scores. The repertoire was sequenced with immunoSEQ multiplex PCR; TCRdb's copy has only in-frame clones and lacks some. The V and J calls and clone size were taken over from that table, and D and trimming were inferred from the DNA. The table records about 1.9 million clones, 93% of them present only once. The junction had 3 bases not matched to a gene; V was cut back by 1 base and J by 2 bases. In germline, CDR1 is LGHNA, CDR2 YNFKEQ. The CDR3 runs 15 residues.

Sequences were obtained from naive CD8+ T cells from PBMCs. The clonotype comes from a young man in good health. Some clones in this sample may be carry-over from other donors' samples. The chain couples TRBV4-2 to TRBJ2-7; 9 bases are a match to TRBD2. The CDR3 nucleotides read TGTGCCAGCAGCCAAGCTTTAGCGGGGGCCTACGAGCAGTACTTC. Translation: CASSQALAGAYEQYF.